The 21 T cell receptor beta chains listed next were all sequenced from one sample in a study of technical replicates of blood from a handful of donors. Repertoires were generated with immunoSEQ multiplex PCR, while TCRdb's copy carries only in-frame clones and drops some. The data contain some 77,000 clones, approximately 86% of them seen just once; the ten biggest clones take up approximately 5%. Sequenced input: PBMCs. The receptor source for this set is a human donor in good health. Some clones in this sample may be carry-over from other donors' samples.

The chain employs TRBV5-1 and TRBJ2-3; 8 positions match TRBD2. V shed 2 bases, J shed 6 bases, and the junction held 8 bases outside the gene matches. Germline V lookup: CDR1 SGHRS, CDR2 YFSETQ. The CDR3 covers 15 residues. The DNA for the CDR3 is TGCGCCAGCAGCTTTACAGCGGGAGCTCCGGATACGCAGTATTTT. Protein: CASSFTAGAPDTQYF.

This rearrangement joins TRBV5-6 to TRBJ2-3; D is unresolved. Germline V lookup: CDR1 SGHDT, CDR2 YYEEEE. V lost 1 base and J 5 bases, leaving 8 bases between the germline ends. The CDR3 consists of 13 residues. The CDR3 nucleotides are TGTGCCAGCAGCTTGCGAGGAGTAGATACGCAGTATTTT. Amino acid sequence: CASSLRGVDTQYF.

This clone came up a few times. V and J are TRBV11-2 and TRBJ2-6; 8 nucleotides line up with TRBD2. CDR1 SGHAT and CDR2 FQNNGV come from the germline V gene. CDR3 length: 18 amino acids. J gave up 0 bases and V 3 bases, and 7 bases lay outside the gene matches. In nucleotides, the CDR3 is TGTGCCAGCAGCTTGGTCGGGGGGGCCCCCTCTGGGGCCAACGTCCTGACTTTC. Translation: CASSLVGGAPSGANVLTF.

The chain is built from TRBV14 and TRBJ2-3, with 7 nucleotides matching TRBD1. The CDR3 length is 18 residues. V was pared by 1 base and J by 6 bases, with 16 bases of the junction left unmatched. Germline assignment: CDR1 SGHDN and CDR2 FVKESK. As DNA, the CDR3 is TGTGCCAGCAGCCAAGTGGAGAGGGGGCTTCGAGGTGCGGATACGCAGTATTTT. Its protein is CASSQVERGLRGADTQYF.

This clone was observed a single time. This sequence joins TRBV9 and TRBJ1-2; D is undetermined. CDR1 is SGDLS, CDR2 YYNGEE, per germline. V was trimmed by 0 bases and J by 2 bases, leaving 8 bases between them. There are 14 residues in the CDR3. CDR3 bases: TGTGCCAGCAGCGTAGAAGGCGGGAACTATGGCTACACCTTC. Protein: CASSVEGGNYGYTF.

J is TRBJ2-5 and V is TRBV6-5; D is undetermined. V was clipped by 4 bases and J by 5 bases, with 5 bases between them. In germline, CDR1 is MNHEY, CDR2 SVGAGI. The CDR3 loop spans 11 amino acids. CDR3 loop: CASSSYETQYF. The CDR3 DNA is TGTGCCAGCAGTTCTTATGAGACCCAGTACTTC.

The chain employs TRBV30 and TRBJ1-1, with 9 bases lining up with TRBD1. CDR1 GTSNPN and CDR2 SVGIG come from the germline V gene (reference sequence). V was clipped by 0 bases and J by 2 bases; unmatched bases: 1. This CDR3 spans 14 amino acids. CDR3: CAWSVGQGNTEAFF. The DNA of the CDR3 is TGTGCCTGGAGTGTGGGACAGGGAAACACTGAAGCTTTCTTT.

This clone was picked up a small number of times. V gene TRBV7-9 combines with J gene TRBJ2-1, with 8 bases lining up with TRBD1. Germline CDR1 reads SEHNR; CDR2 reads FQNEAQ (reference sequence). The CDR3 has 16 amino acids. V lost 4 bases, J lost 7 bases, and 12 bases stayed unmatched. The CDR3 reads CASSSRGQGADNEQFF. CDR3 DNA: TGTGCCAGCAGCTCAAGGGGGCAGGGGGCGGATAATGAGCAGTTCTTC.

The rearrangement links TRBV5-1 to TRBJ2-5; 8 positions agree with TRBD2. CDR3 size: 16 residues. Germline lookup yields CDR1 SGHRS and CDR2 YFSETQ. The V and J ends lost 1 base and 2 bases, in that order; junction bases with no gene match: 7. Here the CDR3 reads CASSLRAGGPQETQYF. DNA of the CDR3: TGCGCCAGCAGCTTGAGGGCGGGGGGTCCTCAAGAGACCCAGTACTTC.

J is TRBJ2-1 and V is TRBV5-4, with TRBD2 identical over 15 bases. The CDR3 consists of 17 residues. V was clipped by 5 bases and J by 6 bases; unmatched bases: 9. Germline V CDR1 and CDR2: SGHNT, YYREEE (reference sequence). CDR3 sequence: CASRSGTSGRRGNEQFF. DNA for the CDR3: TGTGCCAGCAGGTCCGGGACTAGCGGGAGGAGAGGCAATGAGCAGTTCTTC.

The J gene is TRBJ1-2, the V gene TRBV6-5; 8 bases line up with TRBD1. The CDR3 spans 13 residues. Germline CDR1 is MNHEY and CDR2 is SVGAGI. Unmatched junction bases numbered 4, after V lost 2 bases and J lost 8 bases. This CDR3 reads CASSYTGGDGYTF. The DNA of the CDR3 is TGTGCCAGCAGTTACACAGGGGGGGACGGCTACACCTTC.

This clone was counted a single time. This chain joins TRBV5-4 and TRBJ2-1; 7 bases match TRBD2. The J segment lost 5 bases and the V segment lost 0 bases, leaving 5 bases of the junction unmatched. Germline CDR1 is SGHNT and CDR2 is YYREEE (reference sequence). The CDR3 totals 15 residues. CDR3 amino acids: CASSLASSGNNEQFF. The CDR3 DNA follows: TGTGCCAGCAGCTTGGCGTCTAGCGGAAACAATGAGCAGTTCTTC. The full variable domain, with the rest looked up from reference TRBV5-4 and TRBJ2-1, is ETGVTQSPTHLIKTRGQQVTLRCSSQSGHNTVSWYQQALGQGPQFIFQYYREEENGRGNFPPRFSGLQFPNYSSELNVNALELDDSALYLCASSLASSGNNEQFFGPGTRLTVL.

The chain is built from TRBV7-8 and TRBJ2-1, with a weak D call TRBD1 (6 bases). Germline CDR1 SGHVS, CDR2 FQNEAQ. Trimming pared 7 bases from V and 4 bases from J, leaving 17 bases between. The CDR3 is made up of 15 amino acids. The CDR3 DNA reads TGTGCCAGCACCCTTTGGGACACCGCTTACAATGAGCAGTTCTTC. Translation: CASTLWDTAYNEQFF. The full variable domain, in which reference TRBV7-8 and TRBJ2-1 provide the parts outside the CDR3, is GAGVSQSPRYKVAKRGQDVALRCDPISGHVSLFWYQQALGQGPEFLTYFQNEAQLDKSGLPSDRFFAERPEGSVSTLKIQRTQQEDSAVYLCASTLWDTAYNEQFFGPGTRLTVL.

This chain joins TRBV9 and TRBJ2-1; perhaps TRBD2 as D (5 bases). The CDR3 extends over 16 amino acids. V lost 0 bases, J lost 3 bases, and 13 bases lay in between. In germline, CDR1 is SGDLS, CDR2 YYNGEE. The CDR3 region has the DNA TGTGCCAGCAGCGTAGCGGCCGAGCGGCTCTACAATGAGCAGTTCTTC. Residues: CASSVAAERLYNEQFF.

In its sample, this clone was seen a few times. The J gene is TRBJ2-7, the V gene TRBV2; 12 nucleotides agree with TRBD2. Germline V gene lookup returns CDR1 SNHLY and CDR2 FYNNEI. The J segment lost 4 bases and the V segment lost 2 bases, leaving 3 bases of the junction unmatched. The CDR3 length is 15 residues. This CDR3 is CASSERTSGGYEQYF. DNA of the CDR3: TGTGCCAGCAGTGAACGAACTAGCGGGGGGTACGAGCAGTACTTC.

The gene calls are TRBV19 and TRBJ2-3, with 7 nucleotides matching TRBD1. Per germline, CDR1 LNHDA and CDR2 SQIVND (reference sequence). This CDR3 is built from 14 residues. The junction had 5 bases not matched to a gene; V was cut back by 6 bases and J by 2 bases. The CDR3 DNA reads TGTGCCAGTAGCAGGGGGTCCCACACAGATACGCAGTATTTT. It encodes CASSRGSHTDTQYF.

This clone was counted once. The V call is TRBV7-2, the J call TRBJ1-2; D might be TRBD1 (5 bases). The CDR3 spans 13 residues. Germline V gene sequence: CDR1 SGHTA, CDR2 FQGNSA. V lost 5 bases to trimming and J lost 4 bases, with 11 bases between them. CDR3 region: CASSPTVVYGYTF. CDR3 in DNA: TGTGCCAGCAGCCCGACAGTGGTCTATGGCTACACCTTC.

This chain uses TRBV5-4 with TRBJ2-2; 7 nucleotides agree with TRBD2. The CDR3 consists of 15 residues. V shed 2 bases and J 5 bases; nucleotides not matched to a gene: 6. Germline V gene data show CDR1 as SGHNT and CDR2 as YYREEE (reference sequence). The DNA of the CDR3 is TGTGCCAGCAGCTTCACTAGCGTCTTGACCGGGGAGCTGTTTTTT. Encoded protein: CASSFTSVLTGELFF. Supplemented by reference TRBV5-4 and TRBJ2-2, the full variable domain reads ETGVTQSPTHLIKTRGQQVTLRCSSQSGHNTVSWYQQALGQGPQFIFQYYREEENGRGNFPPRFSGLQFPNYSSELNVNALELDDSALYLCASSFTSVLTGELFFGEGSRLTVL.

This chain links TRBV6-5 with TRBJ2-1, with 7 bases that match TRBD2. The length of the CDR3 is 15 residues. In germline, CDR1 is MNHEY, CDR2 SVGAGI. J lost 4 bases, V lost 6 bases, and 9 bases had no gene match. CDR3 sequence: CASRSGTNEYNEQFF. CDR3 nucleotides: TGTGCCAGCAGGTCCGGGACTAACGAATACAATGAGCAGTTCTTC.

The V call is TRBV30, the J call TRBJ2-1, with D possibly TRBD1 on 7 matching bases. CDR1 is GTSNPN, CDR2 SVGIG, per germline (reference sequence). V shed 8 bases and J shed 9 bases, with 14 bases lying between them. This CDR3 has 11 amino acids. The CDR3 bases are TGTGCCGGAGGAGGGGGCTTTGAGCAGTTCTTC. It encodes CAGGGGFEQFF.

The chain carries TRBV29-1 and TRBJ2-1, with 7 bases that match TRBD2. The CDR3 sequence is 14 residues long. Germline loops: CDR1 SQVTM, CDR2 ANQGSEA. Trimming at V came to 5 bases and at J to 7 bases, leaving 11 bases not matched to a gene. CDR3 in amino acids: CSVPLTSSENEQFF. In nucleotides, the CDR3 is TGCAGCGTTCCTCTGACTAGCTCGGAGAATGAGCAGTTCTTC.